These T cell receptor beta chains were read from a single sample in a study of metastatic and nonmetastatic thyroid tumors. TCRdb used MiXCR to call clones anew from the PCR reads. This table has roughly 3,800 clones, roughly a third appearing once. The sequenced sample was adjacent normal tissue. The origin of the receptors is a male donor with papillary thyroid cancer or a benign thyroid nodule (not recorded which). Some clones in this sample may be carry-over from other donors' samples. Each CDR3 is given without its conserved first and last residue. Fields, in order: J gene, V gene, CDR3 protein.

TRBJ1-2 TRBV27 ASSLSDRVGYT
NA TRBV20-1 SASPRLDEQF
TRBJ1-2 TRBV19 ATDRWEGGYT
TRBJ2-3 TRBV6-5 ASSYSGTEQY
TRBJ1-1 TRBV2 ASSENRADIAF
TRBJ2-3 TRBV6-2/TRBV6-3 ASSHTSGGLSTDTQY
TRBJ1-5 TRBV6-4 ASSVGTGQPQH
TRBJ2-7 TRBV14 ASSQFKVSYEQY
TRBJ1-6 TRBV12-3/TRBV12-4 ASSLTPFGNSPLH
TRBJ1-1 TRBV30 AWSVKGNTEAF
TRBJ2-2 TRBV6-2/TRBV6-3 ASRDCELF
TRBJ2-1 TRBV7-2 ASSSDADQF
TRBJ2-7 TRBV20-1 SATGLAGPYEQY
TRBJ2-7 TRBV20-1 SARARDAYEQY
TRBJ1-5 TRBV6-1 ASSRGQSNQPQH
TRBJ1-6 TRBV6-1 ASSNPGTVGNSPLH
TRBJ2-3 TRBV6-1 ASSVTGGYTQY
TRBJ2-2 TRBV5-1 ASTMQRDNTGELF
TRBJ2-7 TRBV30 AGSRASEEQY
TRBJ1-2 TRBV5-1 ASSLAAGGNYGYT
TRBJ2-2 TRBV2 ASSTGLENTGELF
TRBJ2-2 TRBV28 ASSPSAGRNTGELF
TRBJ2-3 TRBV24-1 ATGRGTDTQY
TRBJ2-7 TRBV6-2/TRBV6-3 ASSYAESYEQY
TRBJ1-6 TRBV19 ASSPQDRDFSPLH
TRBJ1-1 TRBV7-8 ASSSLGDRGRETEAF
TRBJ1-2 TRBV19 AIIRTQGYNYGYT
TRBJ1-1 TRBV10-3 GWCALGDSWNTEAF
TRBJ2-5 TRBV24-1 ATSEEGPNQETQY